Listed below are T cell receptor beta chains from one sample, sequenced in a study of blood T cell repertoires in COVID-19. Some clones are missing from TCRdb's copy, which holds only in-frame ones; the method was immunoSEQ multiplex PCR. The table lists more than 85,000 clones, approximately 80% of them singletons, with under 8% in the top ten. Sequenced: peripheral blood. The receptors shown here come from a woman older than 75 with active or convalescent COVID-19. Both conserved end residues are part of each CDR3. Each record gives: V gene, CDR3 protein.

>TRBV18
CASSPGEGLRDEQFF
>TRBV6-4
CASSDGGEVNTQYF
>TRBV24-1
CATSVGTGYSYEQYF
>TRBV19
CASSFPSGGSYEQYF
>TRBV9
CASSVASVPGANVLTF
>TRBV11-2
CASTDRGRGTTEAFF
>TRBV10-2
CASSERVSNQPQHF
>TRBV28
CASSLLGTYSNQPQHF
>TRBV28
CATETGTGFGYTF
>TRBV5-4
CASSSTSGNFYNEQFF
>TRBV9
CASSVEVGSTGELFF
>TRBV7-2
CASSLKFGAVDTQYF
>TRBV7-9
CASRGTEGAGNYEQYF
>TRBV3-1/TRBV3-2
CASSLYNSGEQFF
>TRBV6-6
CASSRWTGGKATEAFF
>TRBV10-3
CAISVTQTGLAGTYNEQFF
>TRBV7-9
CASSLVAGGISGNTIYF
>TRBV9
CASSVGRTGKNTEAFF
>TRBV5-1
CASSWTSGTTYNEQFF
>TRBV9
CASSTGGSYEQYF
>TRBV6-5
CASSRPDTQYF
>TRBV19
CASSSGLLSYEQYF
>TRBV28
CASSVDRGLAFF
>TRBV19
CASRTSTGGTIGKLFF
>TRBV28
CASSPQEKETQYF
>TRBV6-2/TRBV6-3
CASSLSFEQFF
>TRBV7-6
CASSLVSREQYF
>TRBV4-1
CASSQETGTVPGYEQYF
>TRBV6-5
CASSQQGAREKLFF
>TRBV7-2
CASSPLAGTTSTDTQYF
>TRBV29-1
CSGFAGVGVTDTQYF
>TRBV12-3/TRBV12-4
CASSLRFGYTF
>TRBV25-1
CASSEEPRTTPLHF
>TRBV9
CASSVVTGGLETQYF
>TRBV5-1
CASNEERTGNTGELFF
>TRBV27
CASGRDRGLDEQYF
>TRBV3-1/TRBV3-2
CASSQGRREKLFF
>TRBV19
CASRAQGASSYEQYF
>TRBV9
CASSETTHSSGANVLTF
>TRBV3-1/TRBV3-2
CASSQGASTYNSPLHF
>TRBV28
CASSLSTPWTLHF
>TRBV7-3
CASSAAPGLSTDTQYF
>TRBV7-7
CASSTGTSGSETQYF
>TRBV5-8
CASSSVGGDYGYTF
>TRBV2
CASSEGGEGYEQYF
>TRBV27
CASSPQEGRRGSNEQFF
>TRBV7-9
CASSPQWGTNYGYTF
>TRBV3-1/TRBV3-2
CASSHPPGSGRDTQYF
>TRBV6-5
CASSHLAGEAYEQYF
>TRBV5-8
CASSPRGRSIRGQFF
>TRBV20-1
CSASGTLAGLIEQFF
>TRBV5-5
CASSLSGRGLEETQYF
>TRBV5-5
CASSLMRVSEQFF
>TRBV21-1
CASSKAPGTSGPPRGETQYF
>TRBV9
CASSPPTGGVRDTQYF
>TRBV10-3
CAISESLALDNEQFF
>TRBV7-8
CASSLRQNYGYTF
>TRBV19
CASSVTSGTSYEQYF
>TRBV5-1
CASSLAEGTLGNYGYTF